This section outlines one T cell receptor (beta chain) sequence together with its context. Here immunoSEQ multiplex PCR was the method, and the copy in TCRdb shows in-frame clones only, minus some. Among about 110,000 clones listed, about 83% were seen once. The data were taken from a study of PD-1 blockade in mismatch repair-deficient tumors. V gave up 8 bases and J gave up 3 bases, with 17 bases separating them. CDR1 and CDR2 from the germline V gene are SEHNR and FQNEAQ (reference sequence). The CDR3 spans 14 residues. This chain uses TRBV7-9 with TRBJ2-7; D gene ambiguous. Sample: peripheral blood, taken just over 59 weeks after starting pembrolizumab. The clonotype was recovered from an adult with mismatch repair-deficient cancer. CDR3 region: CASQPTEPFYEQYF. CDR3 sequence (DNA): TGTGCCAGCCAACCTACGGAACCTTTCTACGAGCAGTACTTC.